A selection of T cell receptor beta chains follows, all from one sample in a study of shared clonotypes between healthy human individuals. Data came from immunoSEQ multiplex PCR; TCRdb stores just in-frame clones and leaves some out. This table has some 2,500,000 clones, under 95% appearing once. Sequencing used naive CD4+ T cells from PBMCs. These receptors were taken from a young man in good health. Some clones in this sample may be carry-over from other donors' samples. Both conserved end residues are part of each CDR3. Each record gives: D gene, CDR3 length, V gene, CDR3 protein. D genes are given only for firm matches.

d_gene: TRBD2; len: 19; v_gene: TRBV18; CDR3aa: CASSPGLAGYGSSYNEQFF
d_gene: NA; len: 12; v_gene: TRBV18; CDR3aa: CASSPPEYVLFF
d_gene: NA; len: 11; v_gene: TRBV19; CDR3aa: CASSMGYGYTF
d_gene: TRBD2; len: 15; v_gene: TRBV27; CDR3aa: CASSSLAGGSYEQYF
d_gene: NA; len: 15; v_gene: TRBV5-4; CDR3aa: CASSYQRTARGELFF
d_gene: NA; len: 13; v_gene: TRBV6-5; CDR3aa: CASSYSRGNEQFF
d_gene: NA; len: 13; v_gene: TRBV5-5; CDR3aa: CASSLGEPQPQHF
d_gene: NA; len: 18; v_gene: TRBV27; CDR3aa: CASSLSPVTRASTDTQYF
d_gene: NA; len: 12; v_gene: TRBV28; CDR3aa: CASSGGRGTQYF
d_gene: NA; len: 14; v_gene: TRBV5-1; CDR3aa: CASSLSRSSYEQYF
d_gene: NA; len: 13; v_gene: TRBV19; CDR3aa: CAVTGRWNTEAFF
d_gene: TRBD1; len: 16; v_gene: TRBV5-1; CDR3aa: CASSPPGTGNTGELFF
d_gene: NA; len: 14; v_gene: TRBV28; CDR3aa: CASSPTGTQRGYTF
d_gene: NA; len: 15; v_gene: TRBV7-9; CDR3aa: CASSPQAGRGYEQYF
d_gene: NA; len: 10; v_gene: TRBV28; CDR3aa: CASGGETQYF
d_gene: TRBD1; len: 16; v_gene: TRBV28; CDR3aa: CASSLLVRGITGELFF
d_gene: NA; len: 16; v_gene: TRBV28; CDR3aa: CASSLGRDWSTDTQYF
d_gene: TRBD1; len: 16; v_gene: TRBV7-2; CDR3aa: CASTKQGAYSYNEQFF
d_gene: TRBD2; len: 19; v_gene: TRBV11-2; CDR3aa: CASSLRLAGTIVRGETQYF
d_gene: NA; len: 15; v_gene: TRBV11-2; CDR3aa: CASSAAAGGVETQYF
d_gene: NA; len: 14; v_gene: TRBV14; CDR3aa: CASSPGGGNQPQHF
d_gene: TRBD1; len: 15; v_gene: TRBV19; CDR3aa: CASSIVGQGSQPQHF
d_gene: TRBD2; len: 14; v_gene: TRBV5-1; CDR3aa: CASSSGTILYEQYF
d_gene: NA; len: 13; v_gene: TRBV6-5; CDR3aa: CASSFTVGNTIYF
d_gene: NA; len: 15; v_gene: TRBV28; CDR3aa: CASSLRRVLIQTQYF
d_gene: NA; len: 15; v_gene: TRBV18; CDR3aa: CASSPWGPTNNEQFF
d_gene: TRBD2; len: 16; v_gene: TRBV5-5; CDR3aa: CASSLGLAGGPGEQYF
d_gene: NA; len: 16; v_gene: TRBV30; CDR3aa: CAWIELGTTNTGELFF
d_gene: TRBD1; len: 16; v_gene: TRBV7-6; CDR3aa: CASSSRGIGAKNIQYF
d_gene: NA; len: 11; v_gene: TRBV7-9; CDR3aa: CASSPGETQYF
d_gene: NA; len: 14; v_gene: TRBV27; CDR3aa: CASSPWRGNTEAFF
d_gene: TRBD1; len: 16; v_gene: TRBV5-1; CDR3aa: CASSFEGPGQGYEQYF
d_gene: NA; len: 11; v_gene: TRBV23-1; CDR3aa: CASKLNPEAFF
d_gene: TRBD1; len: 16; v_gene: TRBV4-1; CDR3aa: CASSHLRGERDEKLFF
d_gene: TRBD2; len: 14; v_gene: TRBV6-1; CDR3aa: CASRAAGALYEQYF
d_gene: TRBD1; len: 15; v_gene: TRBV10-3; CDR3aa: CAISERDRGPYEQYF
d_gene: NA; len: 13; v_gene: TRBV15; CDR3aa: CATGRGSTDTQYF
d_gene: NA; len: 11; v_gene: TRBV2; CDR3aa: CASSVLGAQFF
d_gene: NA; len: 13; v_gene: TRBV29-1; CDR3aa: CSVEVVAPGELFF
d_gene: TRBD1; len: 14; v_gene: TRBV2; CDR3aa: CASRITGGNEKLFF
d_gene: TRBD1; len: 15; v_gene: TRBV5-1; CDR3aa: CASSFQGTGGEEQYF